These 29 T cell receptor beta chains originate from one sample sequenced in a study of control samples from healthy donors and cancer patients. Clones were sequenced by immunoSEQ multiplex PCR, and TCRdb holds only the in-frame ones, with some missing. The sample gives around 140,000 clones, about 90% of which show up once; 6.5% to 9.5% is in the top ten. The sample taken for sequencing was PBMCs. These TCRs come from a man between 50 and 59 years old with head and neck cancer.

The J gene is TRBJ1-1, the V gene TRBV4-2; weak D call: TRBD1 (6 bases). The CDR3 spans 16 residues. CDR1 and CDR2 from the germline V gene are LGHNA and YNFKEQ. Trimming removed 4 bases from V and 1 base from J, with 16 bases in between. As DNA, the CDR3 is TGTGCCAGCAGCCTTCACAGGGTGTTTACGAACACTGAAGCTTTCTTT. Encoded protein: CASSLHRVFTNTEAFF.

The genes are TRBV6-1 and TRBJ2-5; D call uncertain. V was trimmed by 3 bases and J by 5 bases, leaving 16 bases between them. Germline CDR1 reads MNHNS; CDR2 reads SASEGT. The CDR3 covers 15 residues. The DNA of the CDR3 is TGTGCCAGCAGTGAGCCCGATACGAACATGGAGACCCAGTACTTC. Amino acids: CASSEPDTNMETQYF.

The rearrangement links TRBV19 to TRBJ2-3, with D maybe TRBD1 (6 bases). The V gene's germline CDR1 is LNHDA and CDR2 SQIVND (reference sequence). Trimming pared 4 bases from V and 2 bases from J, leaving 10 bases between. This CDR3 has 14 residues. CDR3 protein: CASSNPGDTDTQYF. DNA for the CDR3: TGTGCCAGTAGTAATCCAGGGGACACAGATACGCAGTATTTT.

The V gene is TRBV7-9, the J gene TRBJ1-1; 9 bases fit TRBD1. The CDR3 has 17 amino acids. In germline, CDR1 is SEHNR, CDR2 FQNEAQ (reference sequence). V dropped 3 bases and J dropped 4; count of bases not matched to a gene: 12. DNA of the CDR3: TGTGCCAGCAGCTTGATTCTACAGGGGGCTGGGATCACTGAAGCTTTCTTT. Translation gives CASSLILQGAGITEAFF.

V and J are TRBV24-1 and TRBJ2-7; D might be TRBD1 (6 bases). This CDR3 spans 15 amino acids. V was clipped by 2 bases and J by 7 bases, with 17 bases between them. Germline-derived CDR1 and CDR2 are KGHDR and SFDVKD. For the CDR3, the DNA is TGTGCCACCAGTGATTCCCGGACAGCCGGTGAGGAGCAGTACTTC. Translated: CATSDSRTAGEEQYF.

V usage is TRBV21-1 and J usage is TRBJ2-7. TRBV21-1 is tagged as a pseudogene. The CDR3 has 13 amino acids. CDR3 in amino acids: CASTGPAPYEQYF. The CDR3 nucleotides read TGTGCCAGCACAGGACCTGCGCCCTACGAGCAGTACTTC.

Notes on this clone: Other DNA sequences in this sample translate to the same CDR3. The V and J genes are TRBV18 and TRBJ2-7, with 7 nucleotides matching TRBD2. The V gene's germline CDR1 is KGHSH and CDR2 LQKENI. Trimming removed 3 bases from V and 3 bases from J; junction bases left unmatched: 2. There are 13 residues in the CDR3. The CDR3 DNA is TGTGCCAGCTCACCCCCGGGGGGCTACGAGCAGTACTTC. It translates to CASSPPGGYEQYF.

The table lists this clone with a few counts. This chain links TRBV2 with TRBJ2-2; TRBD2 matches 12 bases. Trimming at V came to 5 bases and at J to 9 bases, leaving 7 bases not matched to a gene. The length of the CDR3 is 15 residues. Germline V lookup: CDR1 SNHLY, CDR2 FYNNEI. The DNA for the CDR3 is TGTGCCAGCAGTATTCTAGCGGGAGGGTTGAGGGAGCTGTTTTTT. It yields the protein CASSILAGGLRELFF.

This chain uses TRBV5-1 with TRBJ2-7; D may be TRBD1 (7 bases). Trimming took off 4 bases at V and 1 base at J, with 15 bases between the two ends. The CDR3 sequence is 15 residues long. Per the germline V gene, CDR1 is SGHRS and CDR2 is YFSETQ. The CDR3 DNA reads TGCGCCAGCAGCCCTTACAGGGGAGGTTCCTACGAGCAGTACTTC. It translates to CASSPYRGGSYEQYF.

This rearrangement joins TRBV7-6 to TRBJ1-3, with D maybe TRBD1 (6 bases). The CDR3 runs 16 residues. Per germline, CDR1 SGHVS and CDR2 FNYEAQ. The ends were cut back, 1 base at V and 0 bases at J, with 10 bases in the middle. CDR3 in amino acids: CASSLDGRGSGNTIYF. For the CDR3, the DNA is TGTGCCAGCAGCTTAGATGGCAGGGGCTCTGGAAACACCATATATTTT.

The chain joins TRBV7-9 to TRBJ1-2; D remains unclear. The CDR3 sequence is 14 residues long. Per the germline V gene, CDR1 is SEHNR and CDR2 is FQNEAQ (reference sequence). The V gene lost 4 bases and the J gene lost 6 bases, with 15 bases spanning the gap. CDR3 nucleotides: TGTGCCAGCAGCTACCCCTCTGGGAGGGATGGCTACACCTTC. It encodes CASSYPSGRDGYTF. The whole variable domain, remainder taken from reference TRBV7-9 and TRBJ1-2, is DTGVSQNPRHKITKRGQNVTFRCDPISEHNRLYWYRQTLGQGPEFLTYFQNEAQLEKSRLLSDRFSAERPKGSFSTLEIQRTEQGDSAMYLCASSYPSGRDGYTFGSGTRLTVV.

V usage is TRBV6-1 and J usage is TRBJ2-1; D perhaps matches TRBD1 (5 bases). Germline CDR1 is MNHNS and CDR2 is SASEGT. The CDR3 is made up of 16 amino acids. V dropped 0 bases and J dropped 8 bases, with 17 bases sitting between them. CDR3 coding DNA: TGTGCCAGCAGTGAAGCGGGCATTAATGGCAGGGATGAGCAGTTCTTC. Protein product: CASSEAGINGRDEQFF.

This rearrangement joins TRBV2 to TRBJ1-5; D is perhaps TRBD1 (5 bases). V gave up 6 bases and J gave up 2 bases, with 14 bases separating them. Germline CDR1 and CDR2: SNHLY and FYNNEI. The CDR3 covers 15 residues. DNA of the CDR3: TGTGCCAGCAGGCCGGGGGTCACGCGCAATCAGCCCCAGCATTTT. It is translated as CASRPGVTRNQPQHF.

The gene calls are TRBV11-2 and TRBJ2-3; 12 bases agree with TRBD2. In germline, CDR1 is SGHAT, CDR2 FQNNGV. Trimming removed 2 bases from V and 0 bases from J; junction bases left unmatched: 3. The CDR3 is 17 amino acids. For the CDR3, the DNA is TGTGCCAGCAGCTTACTAGCGGGGGGGGGTAGCACAGATACGCAGTATTTT. Residues: CASSLLAGGGSTDTQYF.

The chain employs TRBV13 and TRBJ1-3; 8 bases align to TRBD1. Germline loops: CDR1 PRHDT, CDR2 FYEKMQ (reference sequence). The ends lost 4 bases at V and 4 bases at J; junction bases unmatched: 0. This CDR3 contains 13 residues. The CDR3: CASSWDRGNTIYF. CDR3 DNA sequence: TGTGCCAGCAGCTGGGACAGGGGAAACACCATATATTTT.

The gene calls are TRBV7-8 and TRBJ1-1, with D possibly TRBD1 on 6 matching bases. Trimming removed 1 base from V and 3 bases from J, with 12 bases in between. The germline gives CDR1 SGHVS, CDR2 FQNEAQ. CDR3 size: 15 residues. The CDR3 here is CASSLVGGLDTEAFF. The CDR3 DNA reads TGTGCCAGCAGCTTAGTGGGGGGGCTTGACACTGAAGCTTTCTTT.

The chain combines TRBV10-3 with TRBJ1-2; possibly TRBD1 for D (5 bases). This CDR3 has 13 amino acids. Germline CDR1 and CDR2: ENHRY and SYGVKD. V was pared by 4 bases and J by 4 bases, with 10 bases between. The CDR3 region is CAISATESYGYTF. DNA for the CDR3: TGTGCCATCAGTGCGACAGAGAGCTATGGCTACACCTTC.

This clone came up a few times. The chain links TRBV30 to TRBJ2-1; 11 nucleotides match TRBD2. Trimming at V came to 2 bases and at J to 6 bases, leaving 3 bases not matched to a gene. The CDR3 loop spans 14 amino acids. Germline V CDR1 and CDR2: GTSNPN, SVGIG (reference sequence). CDR3 in amino acids: CAWSTSGGINEQFF. CDR3 bases: TGTGCCTGGAGTACTAGCGGGGGCATCAATGAGCAGTTCTTC.

This clone was seen a handful of times. CDR3 DNA: TGCGCCAGCAGCCATCTATCCGGAGGGGGGGCCCGCAATGAGCAGTTCTTC. Translating gives CASSHLSGGGARNEQFF. V and J are TRBV4-1 and TRBJ2-1, with D possibly being TRBD2 (7 bases). Between the trimmed V and J ends, which lost 3 bases and 6 bases, there was a span of 21 bases. Germline values: CDR1 MGHRA, CDR2 YSYEKL. The CDR3 is 17 residues long.

The rearrangement joins TRBV28 to TRBJ2-7; D may be TRBD2 (6 bases). V shed 7 bases and J shed 4 bases, with 20 bases lying between them. Per the germline V gene, CDR1 is MDHEN and CDR2 is SYDVKM. This CDR3 region has 15 residues. DNA of the CDR3: TGTGCCAGCACCAGAAGACTAGAAGGGGTTTACGAGCAGTACTTC. This encodes CASTRRLEGVYEQYF.

The chain recombines TRBV10-3 with TRBJ2-1; D is ambiguous. The CDR3 extends over 13 amino acids. Per germline, CDR1 ENHRY and CDR2 SYGVKD. The germline V and J ends were trimmed by 4 bases and 9 bases, with 13 bases remaining between them. This chain's CDR3 is CAISGTPETEQFF. The CDR3 DNA reads TGTGCCATCAGTGGGACCCCAGAAACTGAGCAGTTCTTC.

This clone was counted a single time. V and J are TRBV14 and TRBJ2-7; 11 bases line up with TRBD1. The CDR3 covers 17 residues. Looked up from germline, CDR1 is SGHDN and CDR2 is FVKESK. The V segment lost 8 bases and the J segment 0 bases; nucleotides outside the gene matches: 12. As DNA, the CDR3 is TGTGCCAGCCATCTATCACCCGGGACAGGGGGCTCCTACGAGCAGTACTTC. Its translation is CASHLSPGTGGSYEQYF.

This chain links TRBV6-5 with TRBJ1-1; D possibly corresponds to TRBD1 (5 bases). The CDR3 has 15 residues. V was clipped by 2 bases and J by 0 bases, with 10 bases between them. In germline, CDR1 is MNHEY, CDR2 SVGAGI. The CDR3 DNA follows: TGTGCCAGCAGTTACACCAGGGTCATGAACACTGAAGCTTTCTTT. It yields the protein CASSYTRVMNTEAFF.

The V gene is TRBV6-5, the J gene TRBJ1-1, with D hard to call. The CDR3 has 13 amino acids. CDR1 and CDR2 from the germline V gene are MNHEY and SVGAGI. V gave up 4 bases and J gave up 1 base, with 7 bases separating them. CDR3 DNA: TGTGCCAGCAGTTCTATGGAGAACACTGAAGCTTTCTTT. It specifies CASSSMENTEAFF.

The chain employs TRBV24-1 and TRBJ1-2; D gene unclear. Germline CDR1 and CDR2: KGHDR and SFDVKD. Trimming took off 9 bases at V and 7 bases at J, with 14 bases between the two ends. The CDR3 sequence is 12 residues long. The CDR3 region is CATLAPGSGYTF. The CDR3 DNA follows: TGTGCCACCCTTGCGCCGGGGAGTGGCTACACCTTC.

The chain links TRBV4-1 to TRBJ2-3; 7 bases are a match to TRBD2. Unmatched junction bases numbered 8, after V lost 4 bases and J lost 4 bases. Germline V lookup: CDR1 MGHRA, CDR2 YSYEKL. The length of the CDR3 is 15 residues. The CDR3 loop reads CASSRAGLVADTQYF. The DNA for the CDR3 is TGCGCCAGCAGCCGTGCCGGACTAGTTGCAGATACGCAGTATTTT.

This chain links TRBV11-2 with TRBJ2-7, with 9 bases identical to TRBD2. CDR3 size: 14 residues. V was clipped by 3 bases and J by 7 bases; unmatched bases: 7. Germline lookup yields CDR1 SGHAT and CDR2 FQNNGV. The DNA of the CDR3 is TGTGCCAGCAGCTTCGGCGGGAGGGTGGAAGAGCAGTACTTC. Translation: CASSFGGRVEEQYF.

This clone occurred once. The chain links TRBV12-5 to TRBJ1-5; D remains ambiguous. Germline V gene lookup returns CDR1 LGHNT and CDR2 FRNRAP. The ends were cut back, 0 bases at V and 3 bases at J, with 12 bases in the middle. This CDR3 spans 16 amino acids. CDR3: CASGLVRRRHNQPQHF. The CDR3 region has the DNA TGTGCTAGTGGTTTGGTAAGACGCCGACACAATCAGCCCCAGCATTTT.

The chain recombines TRBV5-4 with TRBJ1-1; the D gene is possibly TRBD1 (6 bases). V lost 1 base and J 4 bases, leaving 11 bases between the germline ends. Germline CDR1 and CDR2: SGHNT and YYREEE (reference sequence). CDR3 length equals 14 residues. The CDR3 DNA reads as TGTGCCAGCAGCTTGAAGGGGGAATTCACTGAAGCTTTCTTT. Translation gives CASSLKGEFTEAFF. Complete variable domain (other parts from reference TRBV5-4 and TRBJ1-1): ETGVTQSPTHLIKTRGQQVTLRCSSQSGHNTVSWYQQALGQGPQFIFQYYREEENGRGNFPPRFSGLQFPNYSSELNVNALELDDSALYLCASSLKGEFTEAFFGQGTRLTVV.